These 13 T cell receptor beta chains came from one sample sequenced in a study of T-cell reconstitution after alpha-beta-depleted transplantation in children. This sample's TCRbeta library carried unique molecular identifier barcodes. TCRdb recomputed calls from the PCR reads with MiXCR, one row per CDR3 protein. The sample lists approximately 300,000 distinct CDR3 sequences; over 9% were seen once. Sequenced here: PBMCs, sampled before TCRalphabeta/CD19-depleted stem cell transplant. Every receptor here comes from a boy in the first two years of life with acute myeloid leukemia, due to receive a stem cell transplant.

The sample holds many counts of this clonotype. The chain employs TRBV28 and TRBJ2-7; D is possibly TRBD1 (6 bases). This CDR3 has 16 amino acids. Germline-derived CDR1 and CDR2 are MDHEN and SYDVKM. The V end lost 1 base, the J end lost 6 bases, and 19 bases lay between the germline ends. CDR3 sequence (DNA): TGTGCCAGCAGTTTATATCCCAGGGGAGATAGACCCGAGCAGTACTTC. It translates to CASSLYPRGDRPEQYF.

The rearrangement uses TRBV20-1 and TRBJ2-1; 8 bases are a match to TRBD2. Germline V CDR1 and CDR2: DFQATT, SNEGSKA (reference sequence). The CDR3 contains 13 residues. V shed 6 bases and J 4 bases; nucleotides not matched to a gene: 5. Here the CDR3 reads CSATTSGYNEQFF. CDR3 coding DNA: TGCAGTGCCACTACTAGCGGATACAATGAGCAGTTCTTC.

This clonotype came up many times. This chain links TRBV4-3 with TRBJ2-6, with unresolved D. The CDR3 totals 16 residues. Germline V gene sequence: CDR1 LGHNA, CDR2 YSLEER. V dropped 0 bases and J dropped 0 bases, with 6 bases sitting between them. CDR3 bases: TGCGCCAGCAGCCAAGATAACCACTCTGGGGCCAACGTCCTGACTTTC. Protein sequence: CASSQDNHSGANVLTF.

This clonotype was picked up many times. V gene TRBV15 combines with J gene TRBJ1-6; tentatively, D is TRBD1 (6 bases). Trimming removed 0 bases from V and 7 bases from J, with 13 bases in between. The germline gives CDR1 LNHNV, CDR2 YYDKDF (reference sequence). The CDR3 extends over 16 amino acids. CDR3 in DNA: TGTGCCACCAGCAGAGATCCAGGGGTGGAGAATTCACCCCTCCACTTT. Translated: CATSRDPGVENSPLHF. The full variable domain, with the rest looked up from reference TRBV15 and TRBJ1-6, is DAMVIQNPRYQVTQFGKPVTLSCSQTLNHNVMYWYQQKSSQAPKLLFHYYDKDFNNEADTPDNFQSRRPNTSFCFLDIRSPGLGDTAMYLCATSRDPGVENSPLHFGNGTRLTVT.

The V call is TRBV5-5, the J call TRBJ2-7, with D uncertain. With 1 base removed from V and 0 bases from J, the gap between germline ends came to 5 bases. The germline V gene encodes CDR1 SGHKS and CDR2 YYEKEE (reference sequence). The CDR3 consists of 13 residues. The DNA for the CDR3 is TGTGCCAGCAGCTTGCCCCACTCCTACGAGCAGTACTTC. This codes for CASSLPHSYEQYF.

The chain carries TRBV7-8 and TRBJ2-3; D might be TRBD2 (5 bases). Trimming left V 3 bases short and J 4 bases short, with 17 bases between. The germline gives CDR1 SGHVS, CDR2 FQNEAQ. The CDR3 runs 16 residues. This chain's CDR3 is CASSLLLGLVPDTQYF. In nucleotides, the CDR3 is TGTGCCAGCAGCTTGTTACTAGGACTTGTCCCAGATACGCAGTATTTT.

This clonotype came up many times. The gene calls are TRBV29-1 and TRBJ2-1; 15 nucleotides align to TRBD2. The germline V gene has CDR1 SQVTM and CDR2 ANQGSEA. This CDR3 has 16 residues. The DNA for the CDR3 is TGCAGTGCCGGACTAGCGGGGGGGAGCTCCTACAATGAGCAGTTCTTC. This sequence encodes CSAGLAGGSSYNEQFF.

CDR3 sequence (DNA): TGTGCCAGCAGTTTATACGTGCGGATTTACTACAATGAGCAGTTCTTC. This translates into CASSLYVRIYYNEQFF. The rearrangement joins TRBV12-3 or TRBV12-4 to TRBJ2-1; D call uncertain. There are 16 residues in the CDR3. Trimming left V 2 bases short and J 3 bases short, with 14 bases between.

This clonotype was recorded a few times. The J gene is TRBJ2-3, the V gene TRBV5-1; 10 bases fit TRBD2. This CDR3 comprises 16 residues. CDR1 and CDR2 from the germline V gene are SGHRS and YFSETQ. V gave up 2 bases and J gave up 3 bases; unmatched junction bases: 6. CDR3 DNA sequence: TGCGCCAGCAGCTTTTCGGGACTAGCGAGTACAGATACGCAGTATTTT. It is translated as CASSFSGLASTDTQYF.

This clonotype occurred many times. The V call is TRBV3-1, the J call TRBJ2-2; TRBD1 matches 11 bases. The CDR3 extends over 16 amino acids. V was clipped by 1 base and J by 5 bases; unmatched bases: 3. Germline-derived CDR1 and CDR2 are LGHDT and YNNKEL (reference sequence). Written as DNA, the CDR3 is TGTGCCAGCAGCCAAGCATGGGACAGGGGGACCGGGGAGCTGTTTTTT. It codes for CASSQAWDRGTGELFF. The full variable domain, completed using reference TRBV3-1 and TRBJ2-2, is DTAVSQTPKYLVTQMGNDKSIKCEQNLGHDTMYWYKQDSKKFLKIMFSYNNKELIINETVPNRFSPKSPDKAHLNLHINSLELGDSAVYFCASSQAWDRGTGELFFGEGSRLTVL.

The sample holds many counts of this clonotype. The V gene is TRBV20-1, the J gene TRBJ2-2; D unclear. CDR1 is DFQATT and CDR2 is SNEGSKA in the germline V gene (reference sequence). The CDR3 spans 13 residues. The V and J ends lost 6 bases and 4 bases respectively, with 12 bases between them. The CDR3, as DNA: TGCAGTGCCATAGGACGGAGCACCGGGGAGCTGTTTTTT. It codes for CSAIGRSTGELFF.

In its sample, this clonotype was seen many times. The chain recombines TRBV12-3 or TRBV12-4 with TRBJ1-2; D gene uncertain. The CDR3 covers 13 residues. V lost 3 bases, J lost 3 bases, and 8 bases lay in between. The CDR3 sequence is CASSLGWHYGYTF. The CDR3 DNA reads TGTGCCAGCAGTTTGGGGTGGCACTATGGCTACACCTTC.

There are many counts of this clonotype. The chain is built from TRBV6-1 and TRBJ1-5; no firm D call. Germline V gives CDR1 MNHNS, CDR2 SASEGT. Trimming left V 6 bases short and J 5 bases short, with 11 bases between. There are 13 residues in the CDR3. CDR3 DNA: TGTGCCAGCAGGAGGGTATTGGATCAGCCCCAGCATTTT. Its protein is CASRRVLDQPQHF.